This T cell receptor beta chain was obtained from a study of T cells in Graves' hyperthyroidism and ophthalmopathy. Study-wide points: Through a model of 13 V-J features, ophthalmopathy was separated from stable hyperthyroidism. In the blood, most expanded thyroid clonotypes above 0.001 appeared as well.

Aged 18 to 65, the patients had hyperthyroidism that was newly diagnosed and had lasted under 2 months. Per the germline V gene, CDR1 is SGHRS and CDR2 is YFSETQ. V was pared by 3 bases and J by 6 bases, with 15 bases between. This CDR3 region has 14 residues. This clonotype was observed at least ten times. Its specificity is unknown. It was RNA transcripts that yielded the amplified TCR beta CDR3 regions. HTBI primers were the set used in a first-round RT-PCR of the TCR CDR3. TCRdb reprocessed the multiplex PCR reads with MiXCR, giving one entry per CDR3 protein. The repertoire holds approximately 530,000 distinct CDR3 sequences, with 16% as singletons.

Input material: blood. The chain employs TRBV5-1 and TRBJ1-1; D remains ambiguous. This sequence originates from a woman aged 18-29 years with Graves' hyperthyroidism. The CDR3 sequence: CASSWGGSEPEAFF. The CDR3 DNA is TGCGCCAGCAGCTGGGGTGGGAGTGAGCCTGAAGCTTTCTTT.